This T cell receptor (beta chain) came from a study of spatial heterogeneity in lung cancer. Looking at the study overall: Averaged across combinations, each unique TCR and UMI pairing appeared more than ten times in raw reads, which were uncorrected.

Time point of the sample: sample taken at primary tumor resection. TCRs were sequenced from unsorted whole RNA of tumor, nontumor lung or PBMC. The donor group consisted of around 66 patients who had untreated, early-stage non-small cell lung cancer. The junction had 8 bases not matched to a gene; V was cut back by 2 bases and J by 6 bases. Germline loops: CDR1 SEHNR, CDR2 FQNEAQ (reference sequence). The CDR3 runs to 15 residues. Ten or more counts support this clonotype. Its antigen is as yet unknown. TCRdb reanalysed the 5' RACE reads using MiXCR and keeps one entry per CDR3 protein. The table shows 30,000 to 50,000 distinct CDR3 sequences, with under 6.5% occurring only once. General study findings and limits: Compared with follow-up, resection was when ubiquitous expanded tumor TCRs appeared in blood more.

This material consisted of PBMCs, taken at surgery. The TCR comes from a male donor with early-stage non-small cell lung cancer. The rearrangement joins TRBV7-9 to TRBJ2-3; TRBD2 matches at 7 bases. In DNA, the CDR3 is TGTGCCAGCAGCTTAATGCAGCGGGGACTGGATACGCAGTATTTT. Encoded protein: CASSLMQRGLDTQYF.